A single TCR beta chain is shown here with its context. This clone came up a few times. Its antigen is currently not known. No much larger clone exists at a distance of one base, and base qualities are not known. The cohort comprised several hundred healthy bone marrow donors. At the time of sampling, every cohort member was nominally healthy, though immune exposures that went unrecorded were likely present. The donor was CMV seropositive and belonged to the group of 250 to 350 seropositive cohort members. Each donor provided a peripheral blood sample, and peripheral blood mononuclear cells were used for TCR beta sequencing. The Qiagen DNeasy Blood Extraction Kit was used to extract genomic DNA from the blood cell samples. This record comes from a study of cytomegalovirus exposure and HLA in healthy donors (dated by TCRdb to about 2017). Context from the whole study: According to an earlier analysis of a few hundred of the donors, about 179 million T cells yielded over 100 million unique TCR beta sequences and about 280 Gb of sequence data. About 310 gigabases of sequencing data and roughly 90 million unique TCR sequences were included in an early release covering roughly 700 HLA-typed donors. Of the 300 to 450 genotyped donors, less than 90% were placed in the genetic ancestry cluster associated with self-reported Caucasian donors. The study aimed to test whether cataloging public T cell receptors could reveal signatures of past pathogen exposure. The study profiled the T cell repertoires of 550 to 700 subjects by immunosequencing and related them to cytomegalovirus serostatus. Besides the first cohort of 666 subjects, a separate validation cohort made up of roughly 120 different subjects was used. To predict cytomegalovirus infection status, the study brought together high-throughput TCR immunosequencing, statistical association of individual TCRs with disease status, and machine learning. A later analysis re-analyzed previously published TCR beta repertoires from roughly 690 donors and added high-resolution HLA genotyping to study TCR occurrence patterns. Rather than using new phenotypic data, the later analysis identified candidate immune exposures from TCR beta sequences and from how often those sequences occurred across donors. An earlier analysis of 587 of the donors used high-throughput TCR beta sequencing to judge whether each TCR beta V gene segment behaved as functional or pseudogenic. Donor age, sex, ethnicity and CMV serostatus were collected together with the repertoire data. A later genetic analysis used genome-wide SNP genotypes for 398 of the 666 donors, treating that subset as a discovery cohort. Every repertoire in the discovery cohort had been generated on one and the same sequencing platform. HLA typing included class I and class II loci at four-digit resolution. Typing coverage differed by locus: A, B, C, DRB1 and DQB1 were typed in roughly 629-630 donors, DQA1 in 500 to 550, DPA1 in some 570, and DPB1 in 450 to 480. About five DR-DQ haplotypes were treated as single units for association and clustering because of strong linkage in the cohort. Across roughly 420 genotyped donors of the cohort, an average of about 200,000 unique TCR beta nucleotide sequences per donor were sequenced, and around 20% of those sequences were non-productive. Broad study findings and their caveats: Because counts were too low, some 16 rarely observed V segments, including chromosome 9 orphons, were excluded from the earlier analysis of 587 of the donors. Correlated functional status among segregating V segments might reflect linkage disequilibrium, but an unknown experimental factor could not be ruled out. In vitro tests confirmed that a few of the cytomegalovirus-associated TCR beta chains recognize cytomegalovirus antigens. In an earlier analysis of some 640 of the donors, most TCR beta V segments were observed in productive rearrangements about 87% or about 30% of the time, broadly matching IMGT annotations. A cluster of highly shared sequence variants was judged likely to be a technical artifact of the sequencing pipeline. V-gene and J-gene trimming of TCR beta chains was associated with a missense DCLRE1C variant in a later genetic analysis, and the association was replicated in an independent cohort. A later analysis associated roughly 17,000 TCR beta sequences with specific HLA alleles at a false discovery rate of 0.05. A further reported finding was that TCR beta sequences accurately predicted the HLA-A and HLA-B alleles for most subjects in the first cohort. According to a later analysis, parvovirus B19, influenza, CMV and Epstein-Barr virus appeared linked to several top co-occurrence clusters. This cohort had only TCR beta chains sequenced, and the lack of alpha or paired-chain data limited which features could be detected. Some IMGT-functional V segments, including TRBV6-2 and TRBV6-3, could not be distinguished by the 87-base-pair reads and were therefore excluded. When HLA alleles, especially DR and DQ, strongly co-occurred, TCR associations were difficult to assign to individual alleles. In a later analysis, HLA-associated TCR beta chains showed more clonal expansion and lower generation probabilities than non-associated chains that were equally common. It was suggested by the authors that the approach could potentially be generalized to other disease states and immunological phenotypes. Because HLA typing was unavailable for some donors at each locus, only the typed subset was used in association tests. In both the original and validation cohorts, the classifier was reported to diagnose cytomegalovirus status with high specificity and sensitivity. In a later analysis, most CMV-associated TCR beta chains were found to appear HLA-restricted, with HLA associations seemingly driven largely by CMV exposure. Sequencing depth was assumed to be roughly uniform across donors in the presence/absence analyses, though that assumption may not hold. In the study, 150 to 200 TCR beta chains were listed as associated with cytomegalovirus. In a later genetic analysis, fewer N-insertions in productive TCRs were reported among donors in an Asian-associated ancestry cluster than the approximately 710-donor mean. Most TCR sequences were seen in very few donors, while some public TCRs were found in many individuals. CMV serostatus was the only immune exposure information available for the cohort. In a later analysis, TCR association rates were found to vary across HLA loci, with the most associated TCRs seen for DRB1 alleles and the fewest for HLA-C alleles.

The library was obtained by the immunoSEQ multiplex PCR assay. The multiplex PCR relied on a mix of 60 forward primers for TCR Vbeta segments and 13 reverse primers for TCR Jbeta segments. A multiplex PCR assay on genomic DNA amplified the CDR3 region of rearranged TCR beta genes. On the Illumina HiSeq System, the amplified TCR beta libraries were sequenced as 87-base-pair reads. In the authors' own workflow: A later analysis counted 75 million to 100 million unique TCR beta chains across the roughly 700 repertoires, and some 11 million of these chains were shared by at least two donors. A nearest-neighbor algorithm error-corrected the raw reads and collapsed the reads into unique sequences, merging closely related sequences to remove PCR and sequencing errors. CDR3 sequences were aligned to IMGT reference sequences to assign V, D and J gene segments. Each retained sequence needed at least a six-nucleotide match to both a V gene segment and a J gene segment. A rearrangement counted as productive if the CDR3 had no stop codons and remained in frame with V and J, and every other rearrangement counted as non-productive. CDR3 was defined according to IMGT convention as the region running from the second conserved V-encoded cysteine to the conserved J-encoded phenylalanine. The earlier analysis of a few hundred of the donors excluded any sequence lacking an unambiguous match to a single V gene segment. In an earlier analysis of several hundred of the donors, V segments were called functional above 56.7% productive rearrangements and were called segregating when the between-donor standard deviation exceeded 5%. A statistical classification framework was built to diagnose cytomegalovirus status from the catalog of TCR beta chain sequences. V and J gene assignment, in a later analysis, came from comparing TCR nucleotide sequences with IMGT/GENE-DB human TR gene sequences. A later analysis assigned CDR3 sequences and most-parsimonious VDJ recombination scenarios with the TCRdist pipeline. In a later analysis, each TCR beta chain was defined by its CDR3 amino acid sequence together with its V-gene family, and reads without a unique V-gene family were excluded. In a later analysis, several hundred highly shared, low-generation-probability nucleotide sequences were removed to address suspected cross-contamination and a sequencing artifact. In a later analysis, a clonal expansion index for each public chain was calculated from normalized within-repertoire ranks of inferred template counts. In a later analysis, generation probabilities were computed with a VDJ recombination model fitted to out-of-frame rearrangements, and the resulting probabilities were checked against IGoR. In a later analysis, TCR-TCR, TCR-HLA and TCR-CMV co-occurrence was scored with hypergeometric tests, and a repertoire-size bias correction was applied to TCR pairs. To estimate false discovery rates, a later analysis permuted the HLA or CMV assignments 20 times. A later analysis grouped co-occurring TCRs with DBSCAN, adding TCRdist sequence similarity when clustering within HLA-allele-positive subsets. Co-occurrence clustering excluded repertoires with fewer than 30,000 or more than 120,000 public chains, plus five with anomalous nucleotide sharing. Drawn from immuneACCESS, this table holds only the in-frame rearrangements with V and J called that TCRdb kept. Clones are partly lost; checked studies trace under half to an unresolved V gene and leave the rest unexplained. The V and J calls and clone size come from that table; D and trimming were worked out from the DNA. The table for this sample lists fewer than 250,000 clones; more than 70% of them were counted only once. The ten largest make up about 4.6% of the sample.

Measured from the cysteine to the phenylalanine, the CDR3 is 12 residues long. Only the CDR3 portion is preserved as DNA: 36 bases, with reading frame beginning at the first base. CDR1 and CDR2, per the germline V gene, are SGHAT and FQNNGV. Trimming costs V 3 bases and J 5 bases, and their ends lie 8 bases apart. The material sequenced was PBMCs. This TCR derives from a man between 25 and 39 years old in good health and CMV-seropositive. The V and J genes are TRBV11-2 and TRBJ2-7, with TRBD2 perhaps the D gene, on 6 matching bases. Here is the DNA: TGTGCCAGCAGCTTGGGGACTCACGAGCAGTACTTC. This codes for CASSLGTHEQYF.